Each of the 29 T cell receptor delta chains below was sequenced from the same sample in a study of gamma-delta chains in newborns, infants, children. TCRdb made new clone calls on the reads using CATT. The sample lists 4,500 or so delta-chain clones, around 3.1% occurring once. Specimen: blood. The receptor set was obtained from a child who was a newborn, infant or young child, either healthy, febrile or measles-vaccinated (not recorded which).

In its sample, this clone ranks as medium-sized (0.01 to 0.1%). This same CDR3 is encoded by further DNA sequences in the sample. This rearrangement joins TRDV2 to TRDJ2; 11 positions match TRDD3. V lost 1 base and J lost 8; bases outside the gene matches: 2. The germline CDR1 and CDR2 sequences are GEAIGNYY and EKD. The CDR3 spans 14 residues. This CDR3 is CACDTLGDTAQLFF. The CDR3 coding sequence is TGTGCCTGTGACACGCTGGGGGATACTGCACAACTCTTCTTT.

With regard to this clone: This DNA's translation and the protein TCRdb lists, from a much larger clone, do not match at residue 7, likely due to a read error; the protein shown is translated from the DNA. The V gene is TRDV2, the J gene TRDJ1; perhaps TRDD3 as D (5 bases). The germline V gene has CDR1 GEAIGNYY and CDR2 EKD. Trimming stripped 0 bases from V and 1 base from J, with 8 bases between. The CDR3 is 14 residues long. This chain's CDR3 is CACDTGMRTDKLIF. As DNA, the CDR3 is TGTGCCTGTGACACCGGGATGCGCACCGATAAACTCATCTTT.

As for this clone: A read error may explain this, as a much larger clone is one base away. The V and J genes are TRDV2 and TRDJ1; D not resolved. The germline V gene encodes CDR1 GEAIGNYY and CDR2 EKD. The CDR3 extends over 12 amino acids. This CDR3 reads CACDNYTAKLIF. Written as DNA, the CDR3 is TGTGCCTGTGACAACTACACCGCTAAACTCATCTTT.

A word on this clone: Possible read error: a much larger clone is one base away. This chain links TRDV1 with TRDJ3, with D tentatively TRDD3 (6 bases). With 0 bases removed from V and 0 bases from J, the gap between germline ends came to 18 bases. Germline CDR1 reads TSWWSYY; CDR2 reads QGS. The CDR3 is made up of 21 amino acids. The CDR3 sequence: CALGELGTGRYSSWDTRQMFF. The CDR3 nucleotides are TGTGCTCTTGGGGAACTGGGTACTGGGAGATACAGCTCCTGGGACACCCGACAGATGTTTTTC.

Concerning this clone itself: The protein that TCRdb holds for this DNA derives from a much larger clone and differs from the translated DNA at residue 16, which likely indicates a read error; the protein shown here is translated from the DNA. V is TRDV2 and J is TRDJ2; 10 nucleotides align to TRDD3. The CDR3 spans 18 residues. Germline CDR1 GEAIGNYY, CDR2 EKD. DNA for the CDR3: TGTGCCTGTGACACCGTAGGTACTGGGGGATCTTTGACAGCACAACCCTTCTTT. It encodes CACDTVGTGGSLTAQPFF.

Regarding this clone: At one end, the junction sequence differs from germline, possibly due to a read error. The chain carries TRDV2 and TRDJ3, with D possibly being TRDD3 (6 bases). CDR1 and CDR2 from the germline V gene are GEAIGNYY and EKD. The CDR3 extends over 20 amino acids. The CDR3 bases are TGTGCCCGTGACACCGTTCTACTGGAGGATACATCCTGGGACACCCGACAGATGTTTTTC. Translating gives CARDTVLLEDTSWDTRQMFF.

This clone ranks as medium-sized. The chain joins TRDV2 to TRDJ3, with 9 positions matching TRDD3. Germline values: CDR1 GEAIGNYY, CDR2 EKD. The CDR3 runs 18 residues. V lost 3 bases, J lost 3 bases, and 8 bases stayed unmatched. DNA of the CDR3: TGTGCCTGTGACCCGTTGGGGGATATCTTCTGGGACACCCGACAGATGTTTTTC. It specifies CACDPLGDIFWDTRQMFF.

The table lists this clone with a few counts. The amino acid sequence in TCRdb belongs to a much larger clone and departs from this DNA's translation at residue 12, likely a sequencing read error; the sequence shown is translated from the DNA. The chain recombines TRDV2 with TRDJ3; D is possibly TRDD3 (5 bases). Germline V CDR1 and CDR2: GEAIGNYY, EKD. Trimming pared 0 bases from V and 2 bases from J, leaving 19 bases between. The CDR3 consists of 20 residues. As DNA, the CDR3 is TGTGCCTGTGACACCGCGGGGGGCCCACCCAGCCCCTGGGACACCCGACAGATGTTTTTC. Translating it yields CACDTAGGPPSPWDTRQMFF.

This clone has a handful of counts. TCRdb attributes to this sequence the protein of a much larger clone, which differs from the DNA translation at residue 11; a read error is likely, and the protein displayed is translated from the DNA. The chain recombines TRDV2 with TRDJ1; D is perhaps TRDD3 (6 bases). There are 13 residues in the CDR3. The germline V gene has CDR1 GEAIGNYY and CDR2 EKD. The CDR3 DNA reads as TGTGCCTGTGACCTCCTGGGGTCCGATAAACACATCTTT. Encoded protein: CACDLLGSDKHIF.

In its sample, this clone ranks as medium-sized. The CDR3 DNA reads TGTGCCTGTGACAAAGCCGGGGGATACAGCTCCTGGGACACCCGACAGATGTTTTTC. This codes for CACDKAGGYSSWDTRQMFF. The gene calls are TRDV2 and TRDJ3, with TRDD3 matching over 9 bases. This CDR3 comprises 19 residues. Per the germline V gene, CDR1 is GEAIGNYY and CDR2 is EKD. Trimming at V came to 2 bases and at J to 0 bases, leaving 7 bases not matched to a gene.

This clone came up a few times. A far bigger clonotype differs at one base, so this is likely a read error. The sample carries other DNA sequences with the same CDR3. The J gene is TRDJ2, the V gene TRDV2, with D unclear. Germline CDR1 is GEAIGNYY and CDR2 is EKD. V was cut by 0 bases and J by 2 bases, with 12 bases left in between. This CDR3 has 16 amino acids. In nucleotides, the CDR3 is TGTGCCTGTGACACCGGATTTGGGTCGTTGACAGCACAACTCTTCTTT. This translates into CACDTGFGSLTAQLFF.

Concerning this clone: The protein that TCRdb holds for this DNA derives from a much larger clone and differs from the translated DNA at residue 10, which likely indicates a read error; the protein shown here is translated from the DNA. V is TRDV1 and J is TRDJ2, with D possibly matching TRDD2 (6 bases). CDR1 is TSWWSYY and CDR2 is QGS in the germline V gene. The CDR3 loop spans 17 amino acids. V lost 4 bases and J lost 5, with 20 bases in between. Here the CDR3 DNA reads TGTGCTCTTGGGGGGGTCCTACGGTACCGGGGAACAGCACAACTCTTCTTT. Translated: CALGGVLRYRGTAQLFF.

This clone was detected a few times. TCRdb lists the protein of a much larger clone for this DNA, which differs at residue 3, so this is likely a read error; the protein given here is translated from the DNA itself. The gene calls are TRDV2 and TRDJ3; 11 positions agree with TRDD3. This CDR3 comprises 20 residues. From germline, CDR1 is GEAIGNYY and CDR2 EKD. This CDR3 reads CARDSYWGIGSSWDTRQMFF. As DNA, the CDR3 is TGTGCCCGTGACTCCTACTGGGGGATAGGTAGCTCCTGGGACACCCGACAGATGTTTTTC.

This clone was seen a few times. TCRdb's protein, taken from a much larger clone, differs from this DNA's translation at residue 11, likely owing to a read error; the protein displayed comes from the DNA. This chain links TRDV2 with TRDJ3; 12 nucleotides line up with TRDD3. Germline V gene lookup returns CDR1 GEAIGNYY and CDR2 EKD. The CDR3 has 18 residues. The CDR3 sequence is CACDSTGGYSRDTRQMFF. CDR3 DNA sequence: TGTGCCTGTGACAGTACTGGGGGATACTCCCGGGACACCCGACAGATGTTTTTC.

Comments on this clone: The TCRdb record carries a much larger clone's protein, which differs from this DNA's translation at residue 8; a read error is the likely cause, and the protein listed here is the DNA translation. Other DNA sequences in this specimen translate into the identical CDR3. The chain couples TRDV2 to TRDJ3, with D perhaps TRDD3 (6 bases). The CDR3 has 17 amino acids. V lost 0 bases to trimming and J lost 0 bases, with 8 bases between them. Germline CDR1 and CDR2: GEAIGNYY and EKD. The CDR3 nucleotides read TGTGCCTGTGACACCACTGGGTCCTCCTGGGACACCCGACAGATGTTTTTC. Translated: CACDTTGSSWDTRQMFF.

Details on this clone: TCRdb has a much larger clone's protein, which differs at residue 4 from the translation of this DNA, likely because of a read error; what is shown is the protein translated from the DNA. V gene TRDV2 combines with J gene TRDJ3, with 10 bases lining up with TRDD3. CDR1 and CDR2 from the germline V gene are GEAIGNYY and EKD. With V trimmed by 5 bases and J by 0 bases, 6 bases remained unmatched. This CDR3 has 18 residues. Written as DNA, the CDR3 is TGTGCCTGTGGCACTGGGGGATTTAGCTCCTGGGACACCCGACAGATGTTTTTC. As protein: CACGTGGFSSWDTRQMFF.

With regard to this clone: With only one base between it and a far larger clone, this is likely a read error. Different DNA sequences within this sample yield the same CDR3. The V and J genes are TRDV2 and TRDJ2, with 8 bases lining up with TRDD3. CDR1 and CDR2 (germline): GEAIGNYY, EKD. CDR3 length equals 15 residues. CDR3 amino acids: CACDILGDLTAQLFF. CDR3 nucleotides: TGTGCCTGTGACATTTTGGGGGATTTGACGGCACAACTCTTCTTT.

This clone turned up a few times. This may come from a read error, since a much larger clone is one base off. V and J are TRDV2 and TRDJ3, with 9 nucleotides matching TRDD3. Germline CDR1 reads GEAIGNYY; CDR2 reads EKD. The CDR3 consists of 19 residues. V shed 0 bases, J shed 4 bases, and the junction held 9 bases outside the gene matches. Here the CDR3 reads CACDTAGGFAAWDTRQMFF. DNA of the CDR3: TGTGCCTGTGACACCGCTGGGGGATTCGCGGCGTGGGACACCCGACAGATGTTTTTC.

By sample share, this clone is medium-sized. Possible read error: a much larger clone is one base away. The gene calls are TRDV2 and TRDJ2, with 9 bases aligning to TRDD3. Germline-derived CDR1 and CDR2 are GEAIGNYY and EKD. This CDR3 is built from 14 residues. This CDR3 reads CARDNWGMTAQLFF. For the CDR3, the DNA is TGTGCCCGTGACAACTGGGGGATGACAGCACAACTCTTCTTT.

This clone was counted between two and nine times. Just one base apart from a much larger clone, this may be a read error. This same CDR3 is encoded by further DNA sequences in the sample. CDR3 region: CACDTGWGSSWDTRQMFF. CDR3 DNA sequence: TGTGCCTGTGACACCGGCTGGGGAAGCTCCTGGGACACACGACAGATGTTTTTC. The gene calls are TRDV2 and TRDJ3, with TRDD3 as a possible D gene (6 bases). In germline, CDR1 is GEAIGNYY, CDR2 EKD. The CDR3 contains 18 residues.

In regard to this clone: The protein in TCRdb stems from a much larger clone and differs at residue 7 from this DNA's translation, likely a read error; here the protein is translated from the DNA. V and J are TRDV1 and TRDJ2; 7 bases map to TRDD3. Germline values: CDR1 TSWWSYY, CDR2 QGS. The CDR3 sequence is 17 residues long. Germline trimming cut 4 bases from V and 5 bases from J; bases unmatched to any gene: 13. Here the CDR3 reads CALGGVPRYWGTAQLFF. As DNA, the CDR3 is TGTGCTCTTGGGGGGGTCCCACGGTACTGGGGAACAGCACAACTCTTCTTT.

Regarding this clone: A much larger clonotype is one base distant, so this may be a read error. This same CDR3 is encoded by further DNA sequences in the sample. The V gene is TRDV2, the J gene TRDJ3, with 12 bases lining up with TRDD3. The CDR3 contains 19 residues. V lost 1 base and J lost 0; bases outside the gene matches: 3. Germline V gene sequence: CDR1 GEAIGNYY, CDR2 EKD. As DNA, the CDR3 is TGTGCCTGTGACACGCTGGGGGATACGGGCTCCTGGGACACCCGACAGATGTTTTTC. The encoded protein is CACDTLGDTGSWDTRQMFF.

Note on this clone: A much larger clone is a single base away; this may be a read error. The V call is TRDV2, the J call TRDJ3, with 10 bases aligning to TRDD3. The germline V gene encodes CDR1 GEAIGNYY and CDR2 EKD. The CDR3 consists of 21 residues. The DNA of the CDR3 is TGTGCCCGTGACCCTACCGTACTGGGGGATCGCTCCTCCTGGGACACCCGACAGATGTTTTTC. Translation: CARDPTVLGDRSSWDTRQMFF.

As concerns this clone: With a far larger clone one base away, a read error is the likely cause. The chain is built from TRDV2 and TRDJ2, with unresolved D. This CDR3 has 11 residues. Germline-derived CDR1 and CDR2 are GEAIGNYY and EKD. The CDR3 here is CACDLTAPLFF. CDR3 DNA: TGTGCCTGTGATTTGACAGCACCACTCTTCTTT.

Of note for this clone: A much larger clone sits a single nucleotide away, making a read error possible. This rearrangement joins TRDV2 to TRDJ2; no reliable D call. This CDR3 has 11 amino acids. Germline lookup yields CDR1 GEAIGNYY and CDR2 EKD. The DNA of the CDR3 is TGTGCCCGTGATTTGACAGCACAACTCTTCTTT. Translating it yields CARDLTAQLFF.

Concerning this clone itself: TCRdb has a much larger clone's protein, which differs at residue 14 from the translation of this DNA, likely because of a read error; what is shown is the protein translated from the DNA. The rearrangement uses TRDV2 and TRDJ1, with TRDD3 matching 7 bases. Germline values: CDR1 GEAIGNYY, CDR2 EKD. The CDR3 runs 15 residues. CDR3 amino acids: CACDTGGLRTDKLTF. CDR3 nucleotide sequence: TGTGCCTGTGACACCGGGGGATTGAGGACCGATAAACTCACCTTT.

This clone was seen more than once but under ten times. A clone one base away is much larger, so this may be a read error. This CDR3 is also generated by other DNA sequences in the sample. V and J are TRDV2 and TRDJ3, with TRDD3 matching 8 bases. The V segment lost 0 bases and the J segment 0 bases; nucleotides outside the gene matches: 9. Germline V gene sequence: CDR1 GEAIGNYY, CDR2 EKD. This CDR3 is built from 20 residues. The CDR3 here is CACDTAQYWGVSWDTRQMFF. The CDR3 DNA follows: TGTGCCTGTGACACCGCGCAGTACTGGGGGGTCTCCTGGGACACCCGACAGATGTTTTTC.

This clone was recorded a few times. Translating this DNA gives a protein that differs at residue 8 from the TCRdb one, which belongs to a much larger clone; a read error is likely, and the protein shown is this translation. V and J are TRDV3 and TRDJ3; TRDD3 might be the D (6 bases). Germline CDR1 reads TVYSNPD; CDR2 reads GDNSRS (reference sequence). The CDR3 has 14 amino acids. CDR3 sequence: CAFRGSWGTRQMFF. The CDR3 coding sequence is TGTGCCTTTAGGGGCTCCTGGGGCACCCGACAGATGTTTTTC.

In its sample, this clone ranks as medium-sized. The chain combines TRDV2 with TRDJ2, with 10 bases matching TRDD3. The CDR3 sequence is 16 residues long. V trimming: 5 bases; J trimming: 4 bases; junction bases outside the gene matches: 9. Germline assignment: CDR1 GEAIGNYY and CDR2 EKD. CDR3 region: CACVIRGIRGTAQLFF. The CDR3 bases are TGTGCCTGTGTAATAAGGGGGATACGCGGGACAGCACAACTCTTCTTT.